The 29 T cell receptor beta chains below all came from one sample that was sequenced in a study of spatial heterogeneity in lung cancer. TCRdb re-called the 5' RACE reads with MiXCR, one entry per CDR3 protein. This repertoire shows about 21,000 distinct CDR3 sequences, around 4.6% found once; its top ten account for about 7%. Stated time point: sample taken at primary tumor resection. Unsorted samples of tumor, nontumor lung or frozen PBMC had their whole RNA sequenced. Sequences were derived from PBMCs, sampled at surgery. These receptors were collected from a male donor with early-stage non-small cell lung cancer.

This clonotype turned up a few times. The gene calls are TRBV13 and TRBJ2-7; 8 bases map to TRBD1. Germline V lookup: CDR1 PRHDT, CDR2 FYEKMQ (reference sequence). V shed 5 bases and J 0 bases; nucleotides not matched to a gene: 12. The length of the CDR3 is 17 residues. CDR3 DNA sequence: TGTGCCAGCAGCCCGAGTGAGACAGGGGACGGCTCCTACGAGCAGTACTTC. Protein sequence: CASSPSETGDGSYEQYF.

This clonotype occurred many times. V is TRBV18 and J is TRBJ1-1; D may be TRBD1 (5 bases). V lost 7 bases and J lost 1, with 13 bases in between. CDR1 is KGHSH, CDR2 LQKENI, per germline. The CDR3 is 14 residues long. The chain's CDR3 is CASLRGEGNTEAFF. The CDR3 DNA reads as TGTGCCAGCTTACGGGGGGAGGGGAACACTGAAGCTTTCTTT.

This clonotype was recorded many times. The V gene is TRBV30, the J gene TRBJ1-1; possible D gene TRBD1, 6 bases. The V and J ends lost 2 bases and 0 bases respectively, with 10 bases between them. The CDR3 has 14 residues. Germline V CDR1 and CDR2: GTSNPN, SVGIG (reference sequence). The CDR3 reads CAWSPQGLNTEAFF. The CDR3 DNA is TGTGCCTGGAGTCCTCAGGGGTTGAACACTGAAGCTTTCTTT.

This clonotype was picked up many times. The chain employs TRBV3-1 and TRBJ2-3; D possibly matches TRBD1 or TRBD2 (5 bases each). V lost 0 bases and J lost 3, with 13 bases in between. Germline V gene lookup returns CDR1 LGHDT and CDR2 YNNKEL (reference sequence). CDR3 size: 16 residues. The CDR3 loop reads CASSQDSGSRTDTQYF. The CDR3 bases are TGTGCCAGCAGCCAAGATTCAGGGAGTAGGACAGATACGCAGTATTTT.

This clonotype was recorded at least ten times. The chain links TRBV19 to TRBJ2-3; D may match TRBD1 or TRBD2 (5 bases each). This CDR3 spans 14 amino acids. Germline V gene lookup returns CDR1 LNHDA and CDR2 SQIVND (reference sequence). Trimming cost V 9 bases and J 2 bases, with 15 bases left between them. CDR3 bases: TGTGCCAGCTCGAGGGGCACGGCCACAGATACGCAGTATTTT. Translation: CASSRGTATDTQYF. Full variable domain (missing parts from reference TRBV19 and TRBJ2-3): DGGITQSPKYLFRKEGQNVTLSCEQNLNHDAMYWYRQDPGQGLRLIYYSQIVNDFQKGDIAEGYSVSREKKESFPLTVTSAQKNPTAFYLCASSRGTATDTQYFGPGTRLTVL.

This clonotype was detected many times. This chain uses TRBV20-1 with TRBJ2-5; 8 nucleotides line up with TRBD1. The CDR3 runs 14 residues. Germline V gene data show CDR1 as DFQATT and CDR2 as SNEGSKA (reference sequence). V was pared by 2 bases and J by 4 bases, with 6 bases of the junction left unmatched. In nucleotides, the CDR3 is TGCAGTGCTAGATCTACAGGGGGAGTAGAGACCCAGTACTTC. It encodes CSARSTGGVETQYF.

This clonotype occurred many times. The rearrangement uses TRBV20-1 and TRBJ1-5, with 8 bases lining up with TRBD1. Unmatched junction bases numbered 11, after V lost 3 bases and J lost 7 bases. There are 15 residues in the CDR3. Germline V gene lookup returns CDR1 DFQATT and CDR2 SNEGSKA (reference sequence). The CDR3 DNA sequence: TGCAGTGCTAGCCCCCCAGGGGGCGGCGGGCAGCCCCAGCATTTT. Residues: CSASPPGGGGQPQHF.

V is TRBV30 and J is TRBJ2-7; 8 bases map to TRBD2. The CDR3 has 17 amino acids. CDR1 and CDR2 from the germline V gene are GTSNPN and SVGIG (reference sequence). V lost 0 bases, J lost 2 bases, and 12 bases stayed unmatched. CDR3 DNA sequence: TGTGCCTGGAGTGTACCCCCTAGACTAGCGCGGACCTACGAGCAGTACTTC. This sequence encodes CAWSVPPRLARTYEQYF.

This clonotype was found many times. V is TRBV11-2 and J is TRBJ1-1; D is unresolved. V was cut by 5 bases and J by 0 bases, with 7 bases left in between. Germline V gene lookup returns CDR1 SGHAT and CDR2 FQNNGV. The CDR3 is 13 amino acids. The chain's CDR3 is CASSASLNTEAFF. CDR3 DNA: TGTGCCAGCAGCGCCTCTTTGAACACTGAAGCTTTCTTT.

Ten or more counts support this clonotype. This chain uses TRBV28 with TRBJ1-3, with a possible D match to TRBD1 (6 bases). CDR1 MDHEN and CDR2 SYDVKM come from the germline V gene. V lost 2 bases to trimming and J lost 0 bases, with 14 bases between them. This CDR3 comprises 17 residues. Here the CDR3 reads CASSLGGQRTSGNTIYF. CDR3 bases: TGTGCCAGCAGTTTAGGTGGACAGCGAACCTCTGGAAACACCATATATTTT.

This clonotype was detected many times. The chain links TRBV5-1 to TRBJ2-3; 8 nucleotides agree with TRBD2. This CDR3 spans 13 amino acids. CDR1 is SGHRS and CDR2 is YFSETQ in the germline V gene. V was clipped by 0 bases and J by 6 bases; unmatched bases: 0. This CDR3 is CASSLGLADTQYF. The CDR3 nucleotides are TGCGCCAGCAGCTTGGGACTAGCGGATACGCAGTATTTT.

At least ten counts were recorded for this clonotype. The rearrangement uses TRBV11-3 and TRBJ2-2, with D tentatively TRBD1 (6 bases). Germline V lookup: CDR1 SGHNT, CDR2 YENEEA. The CDR3 is made up of 12 amino acids. V lost 6 bases and J 7 bases, leaving 9 bases between the germline ends. CDR3 in amino acids: CASSSDSGELFF. The CDR3 nucleotides read TGTGCCAGCAGTTCGGACAGCGGGGAGCTGTTTTTT.

This clonotype was seen at least ten times. The chain employs TRBV3-1 and TRBJ2-7; TRBD1 matches 9 bases. Germline CDR1 reads LGHDT; CDR2 reads YNNKEL (reference sequence). The CDR3 is made up of 14 amino acids. Germline trimming cut 4 bases from V and 5 bases from J; bases unmatched to any gene: 6. The CDR3 DNA reads TGTGCCAGCAGCCTACGGACAGGGGCAGACGAGCAGTACTTC. Its translation is CASSLRTGADEQYF.

This clonotype was recorded many times. The chain has TRBV7-6 and TRBJ2-7; D is uncertain. The V end lost 0 bases, the J end lost 0 bases, and 6 bases lay between the germline ends. The length of the CDR3 is 14 residues. The germline V gene has CDR1 SGHVS and CDR2 FNYEAQ. The CDR3 region is CASSLATSSYEQYF. The CDR3 coding sequence is TGTGCCAGCAGCTTAGCGACGAGCTCCTACGAGCAGTACTTC.

This clonotype came up many times. The chain is built from TRBV6-5 and TRBJ2-1, with 8 bases lining up with TRBD2. Germline CDR1 reads MNHEY; CDR2 reads SVGAGI. The CDR3 is 13 residues long. V gave up 6 bases and J gave up 10 bases; unmatched junction bases: 8. As DNA, the CDR3 is TGTGCCAGCAGCCCCGGACTAGCATTAGAGCAGTTCTTC. It translates to CASSPGLALEQFF.

In its sample, this clonotype was seen a few times. The chain is built from TRBV12-3 or TRBV12-4 and TRBJ2-7; D not certain. Trimming stripped 1 base from V and 6 bases from J, with 13 bases between. The CDR3 is 14 amino acids. The CDR3 DNA reads TGTGCCAGCAGTTTAGGACCCTCCAGTGTCGAGCAGTACTTC. Translation gives CASSLGPSSVEQYF.

In its sample, this clonotype was seen many times. This chain's CDR3 is CASRPGRLQPQHF. The CDR3 bases are TGTGCCAGCAGACCCGGACGTCTTCAGCCCCAGCATTTT. The chain joins TRBV27 to TRBJ1-5; D is undetermined. This CDR3 comprises 13 residues. Germline CDR1 MNHEY, CDR2 SMNVEV (reference sequence). With 6 bases removed from V and 6 bases from J, the gap between germline ends came to 12 bases.

By proportion, this clonotype is medium-sized. CDR3: CASIATAWGAAEAFF. In DNA, the CDR3 is TGTGCCAGCATAGCAACCGCATGGGGCGCGGCTGAAGCTTTCTTT. This chain links TRBV25-1 with TRBJ1-1, with D maybe TRBD1 (5 bases). V was clipped by 7 bases and J by 6 bases, with 21 bases between them. The CDR3 sequence is 15 residues long. Per the germline V gene, CDR1 is MGHDK and CDR2 is SYGVNS.

Ten or more counts support this clonotype. This chain joins TRBV27 and TRBJ2-3; D tentatively reads TRBD1 or TRBD2 (5 bases each). Germline V gives CDR1 MNHEY, CDR2 SMNVEV (reference sequence). Trimming pared 6 bases from V and 1 base from J, leaving 14 bases between. The CDR3 loop spans 15 amino acids. CDR3 residues: CASSPLMGGTDTQYF. CDR3 bases: TGTGCCAGCAGCCCACTAATGGGGGGCACAGATACGCAGTATTTT.

This clonotype was recorded at least ten times. The genes are TRBV6-2 or TRBV6-3 and TRBJ2-7; 7 bases line up with TRBD2. Germline-derived CDR1 and CDR2 are MNHEY and SVGEGT. Trimming at V came to 10 bases and at J to 0 bases, leaving 12 bases not matched to a gene. The CDR3 consists of 15 residues. The CDR3, as DNA: TGTGCCACCAACACCGGGACTATGCGCTCCTACGAGCAGTACTTC. Encoded protein: CATNTGTMRSYEQYF.

This clonotype occurred many times. The chain uses TRBV7-2 and TRBJ2-1; no firm D call. With 6 bases removed from V and 6 bases from J, the gap between germline ends came to 12 bases. Germline CDR1 and CDR2: SGHTA and FQGNSA. This CDR3 has 13 amino acids. The DNA of the CDR3 is TGTGCCAGCAGTTCAAACAGAGTCAATGAGCAGTTCTTC. Protein sequence: CASSSNRVNEQFF.

This clonotype showed up just a few times. This chain uses TRBV6-1 with TRBJ2-6; no definite D call. The CDR3 spans 14 residues. Trimming shortened V by 1 base and J by 1 base, and 2 bases separated the two germline ends. Germline CDR1 reads MNHNS; CDR2 reads SASEGT. The CDR3 coding sequence is TGTGCCAGCAGTGAAGTATCTGGGGCCAACGTCCTGACTTTC. Its protein is CASSEVSGANVLTF.

This clonotype was seen repeatedly, ten times or more. The rearrangement uses TRBV5-1 and TRBJ1-6; possible D gene TRBD1, 6 bases. The CDR3 length is 15 residues. Germline loops: CDR1 SGHRS, CDR2 YFSETQ. Trimming shortened V by 0 bases and J by 5 bases, and 9 bases separated the two germline ends. The CDR3 nucleotides read TGCGCCAGCAGCTTGGAACAGGGTAATAATTCACCCCTCCACTTT. This translates into CASSLEQGNNSPLHF.

This clonotype was detected many times. The CDR3: CASSFVLAGAGDTQYF. CDR3 DNA: TGTGCCAGCAGCTTTGTACTAGCGGGGGCCGGGGATACGCAGTATTTT. The rearrangement joins TRBV7-9 to TRBJ2-3; TRBD2 matches 11 bases. The ends lost 3 bases at V and 6 bases at J; junction bases unmatched: 8. The V gene's germline CDR1 is SEHNR and CDR2 FQNEAQ (reference sequence). The CDR3 is 16 amino acids.

By share, this clonotype ranks as medium-sized. DNA of the CDR3: TGCAGCGTCGACAGGGAAATCGGCACAGATACGCAGTATTTT. Residues: CSVDREIGTDTQYF. This chain uses TRBV29-1 with TRBJ2-3, with TRBD1 identical over 7 bases. The ends lost 6 bases at V and 1 base at J; junction bases unmatched: 7. CDR1 is SQVTM and CDR2 is ANQGSEA in the germline V gene. The CDR3 length is 14 residues.

The chain uses TRBV29-1 and TRBJ2-7; TRBD1 might be the D (5 bases). Germline assignment: CDR1 SQVTM and CDR2 ANQGSEA. Between the trimmed V and J ends, which lost 7 bases and 6 bases, there was a span of 19 bases. The CDR3 runs to 13 residues. CDR3 DNA sequence: TGCAGCGCCTACAGGAATACCCCCTTCGAGCAGTACTTC. Protein: CSAYRNTPFEQYF.

This clonotype was recorded at least ten times. This chain uses TRBV4-3 with TRBJ2-7; 7 bases agree with TRBD1. CDR1 is LGHNA and CDR2 is YSLEER in the germline V gene. J gave up 3 bases and V 0 bases, and 8 bases lay outside the gene matches. This CDR3 is 16 amino acids long. The CDR3 here is CASSQDHTRGYYEQYF. In nucleotides, the CDR3 is TGCGCCAGCAGCCAAGATCACACCAGGGGGTACTACGAGCAGTACTTC.

This clonotype was seen more than once but under ten times. The CDR3 DNA reads as TGTGCCAGCTCCCCGGACAACTTAAACACCATATATTTT. Protein: CASSPDNLNTIYF. This chain joins TRBV18 and TRBJ1-3, with D perhaps TRBD1 (5 bases). Trimming removed 6 bases from V and 6 bases from J, with 12 bases in between. The CDR3 covers 13 residues. Per germline, CDR1 KGHSH and CDR2 LQKENI.

There are many counts of this clonotype. The chain is built from TRBV24-1 and TRBJ2-2; no firm D call. Germline V gives CDR1 KGHDR, CDR2 SFDVKD. V lost 3 bases and J lost 8, with 9 bases in between. This CDR3 region has 13 residues. CDR3 sequence: CATSDRLWGELFF. CDR3 bases: TGTGCCACCAGTGATCGTCTTTGGGGGGAGCTGTTTTTT.